Below are 26 T cell receptor beta chains sequenced from a single sample in a study of Graves' ophthalmopathy and Graves' hyperthyroidism. From RNA, the CDR3 regions of TCR beta chains were amplified and sequenced. First-round RT-PCR employed HTBI primers, with a second-round multiplex PCR after it. A single record per CDR3 protein comes from TCRdb applying MiXCR to the multiplex PCR reads. There are roughly 420,000 distinct CDR3 sequences in the sample; more than 20% occur only once, and around 3.2% lies in the top ten. The sequenced sample was peripheral blood. The source is a woman under 30 with stable Graves' hyperthyroidism.

The V and J genes are TRBV29-1 and TRBJ2-5; maybe TRBD2 (6 bases). Germline CDR1 SQVTM, CDR2 ANQGSEA. V was cut by 4 bases and J by 2 bases, with 14 bases left in between. The CDR3 has 14 residues. CDR3 sequence (DNA): TGCAGCGTTGCCGTCGGGACTTCGCAAGAGACCCAGTACTTC. This gives the protein CSVAVGTSQETQYF.

This chain uses TRBV19 with TRBJ1-1; D gene unclear. The CDR3 loop spans 15 amino acids. The V end was cut by 7 bases, the J end by 0 bases, with 15 bases between. The V gene's germline CDR1 is LNHDA and CDR2 SQIVND (reference sequence). Written as DNA, the CDR3 is TGTGCCAGTACCAACCCCTCCGGGATGAACACTGAAGCTTTCTTT. Residues: CASTNPSGMNTEAFF.

There are many counts of this clonotype. The chain links TRBV6-5 to TRBJ1-2; 8 positions match TRBD1. Germline V gene data show CDR1 as MNHEY and CDR2 as SVGAGI. The CDR3 spans 15 residues. V lost 0 bases and J lost 6; bases outside the gene matches: 6. CDR3 sequence: CASSYSSGGEDGYTF. The CDR3 coding sequence is TGTGCCAGCAGTTACTCCTCAGGGGGCGAGGATGGCTACACCTTC.

This clonotype has ten or more counts. V and J are TRBV6-1 and TRBJ2-5, with D hard to call. Germline CDR1 is MNHNS and CDR2 is SASEGT. V lost 9 bases, J lost 1 base, and 12 bases lay in between. The CDR3 loop spans 13 amino acids. DNA of the CDR3: TGTGCCAGTTTGGGAACACTCCAAGAGACCCAGTACTTC. It specifies CASLGTLQETQYF.

This clonotype was counted only a few times. This chain connects TRBV4-1 to TRBJ1-3; unclear D gene. V was pared by 4 bases and J by 0 bases, with 16 bases between. Germline loops: CDR1 MGHRA, CDR2 YSYEKL. The CDR3 loop spans 17 amino acids. CDR3 nucleotide sequence: TGCGCCAGCAGCCCCGGCCACGCAAGGAGCTCTGGAAACACCATATATTTT. It encodes CASSPGHARSSGNTIYF.

This clonotype was recorded many times. The gene calls are TRBV29-1 and TRBJ1-1; 10 bases are shared with TRBD1. Germline loops: CDR1 SQVTM, CDR2 ANQGSEA. The CDR3 is 13 amino acids. Trimming cost V 6 bases and J 3 bases; bases outside gene matches: 4. CDR3 protein: CSVSTGGYTEAFF. The DNA of the CDR3 is TGCAGCGTGTCGACAGGGGGCTACACTGAAGCTTTCTTT.

The sample holds one count of this clonotype. This may arise from a read error, as a much more abundant clone is one base away. The chain uses TRBV7-3 and TRBJ1-6; 9 bases are a match to TRBD1. The V and J ends lost 6 bases and 8 bases, in that order; junction bases with no gene match: 5. The CDR3 loop spans 14 amino acids. Germline loops: CDR1 SGHTA, CDR2 FQGTGA. CDR3: CASSFTGGYSPLHF. The CDR3 DNA follows: TGTGCCAGCAGTTTTACAGGGGGCTATTCACCCCTCCACTTT.

The chain is built from TRBV10-3 and TRBJ2-5; TRBD2 matches at 8 bases. The CDR3 loop spans 14 amino acids. Trimming at V came to 2 bases and at J to 5 bases, leaving 4 bases not matched to a gene. Germline V gene lookup returns CDR1 ENHRY and CDR2 SYGVKD. The CDR3 spells CAISEVAGRETQYF. Written as DNA, the CDR3 is TGTGCCATCAGTGAGGTAGCGGGACGGGAGACCCAGTACTTC.

This clonotype was observed at least ten times. CDR3 bases: TGTGCCAGCAGTGAAAGGAGGAGGGAAGTTAAGGGAACTGAAGCTTTCTTT. Its protein is CASSERRREVKGTEAFF. This chain joins TRBV6-1 and TRBJ1-1, with D uncertain. V was clipped by 2 bases and J by 5 bases, with 21 bases between them. The germline V gene has CDR1 MNHNS and CDR2 SASEGT. CDR3 length equals 17 residues.

The V and J genes are TRBV28 and TRBJ1-1; 10 positions match TRBD1. This CDR3 has 18 residues. CDR1 and CDR2 from the germline V gene are MDHEN and SYDVKM. V shed 4 bases and J 4 bases; nucleotides not matched to a gene: 15. CDR3 nucleotides: TGTGCCAGCAGTTCCCATCCGGGACAGGGGAAGGGAAGCACTGAAGCTTTCTTT. It encodes CASSSHPGQGKGSTEAFF.

This clonotype was observed many times. The V gene is TRBV28, the J gene TRBJ2-6; 8 bases are a match to TRBD1. The junction had 2 bases not matched to a gene; V was cut back by 5 bases and J by 2 bases. There are 15 residues in the CDR3. Germline V gene sequence: CDR1 MDHEN, CDR2 SYDVKM. Here the CDR3 reads CASSPGGAGANVLTF. DNA for the CDR3: TGTGCCAGCAGTCCAGGGGGCGCTGGGGCCAACGTCCTGACTTTC. The whole variable domain, filled in from reference TRBV28 and TRBJ2-6, reads DVKVTQSSRYLVKRTGEKVFLECVQDMDHENMFWYRQDPGLGLRLIYFSYDVKMKEKGDIPEGYSVSREKKERFSLILESASTNQTSMYLCASSPGGAGANVLTFGAGSRLTVL.

The chain joins TRBV5-1 to TRBJ1-1; D is unresolved. The V gene's germline CDR1 is SGHRS and CDR2 YFSETQ. Trimming left V 0 bases short and J 4 bases short, with 10 bases between. CDR3 length equals 14 residues. The CDR3 reads CASSLAGRITEAFF. The CDR3 DNA is TGCGCCAGCAGCTTGGCGGGGAGGATCACTGAAGCTTTCTTT.

Many counts were recorded for this clonotype. The chain carries TRBV28 and TRBJ1-5; D unresolved. The CDR3 is 16 residues long. Germline V CDR1 and CDR2: MDHEN, SYDVKM. Trimming cost V 3 bases and J 2 bases, with 14 bases left between them. The CDR3 region has the DNA TGTGCCAGCAGTTTTAAGGCAGTCTGGGGCAATCAGCCCCAGCATTTT. As protein: CASSFKAVWGNQPQHF.

V usage is TRBV7-2 and J usage is TRBJ2-7; D gene unclear. The CDR3 spans 12 residues. V was pared by 0 bases and J by 6 bases, with 6 bases between. CDR1 and CDR2 from the germline V gene are SGHTA and FQGNSA. The CDR3 region has the DNA TGTGCCAGCAGCTTAGCCGTTCTCGAGCAGTACTTC. Translating gives CASSLAVLEQYF.

In its sample, this clonotype was seen many times. The chain links TRBV20-1 to TRBJ1-2; the D gene is possibly TRBD1 (5 bases). The V end lost 1 base, the J end lost 3 bases, and 9 bases lay between the germline ends. This CDR3 region has 13 residues. In germline, CDR1 is DFQATT, CDR2 SNEGSKA (reference sequence). The CDR3 DNA sequence: TGCAGTGCTAGAGGGACAATCCACTATGGCTACACCTTC. Translation gives CSARGTIHYGYTF.

This clonotype has only a few counts. J is TRBJ1-1 and V is TRBV24-1, with D tentatively TRBD1 (5 bases). In germline, CDR1 is KGHDR, CDR2 SFDVKD. This CDR3 is 12 amino acids long. Trimming cost V 4 bases and J 11 bases, with 13 bases left between them. CDR3 DNA: TGTGCCACCAGTGACCAGGGCTTTGGCGCTTTCTTT. Its protein is CATSDQGFGAFF.

This clonotype was observed many times. V gene TRBV18 combines with J gene TRBJ1-2; a possible D gene is TRBD1 (5 bases). Germline CDR1 is KGHSH and CDR2 is LQKENI. The ends were cut back, 2 bases at V and 6 bases at J, with 10 bases in the middle. The CDR3 has 13 amino acids. The CDR3 reads CASSPVREDGYTF. The CDR3 DNA reads TGTGCCAGCTCACCAGTCAGGGAGGATGGCTACACCTTC. Looking up the rest from reference TRBV18 and TRBJ1-2 gives the full variable domain: NAGVMQNPRHLVRRRGQEARLRCSPMKGHSHVYWYRQLPEEGLKFMVYLQKENIIDESGMPKERFSAEFPKEGPSILRIQQVVRGDSAAYFCASSPVREDGYTFGSGTRLTVV.

This chain uses TRBV6-1 with TRBJ2-7; no firm D call. Trimming removed 6 bases at V and 2 bases at J, with 11 bases between. Germline assignment: CDR1 MNHNS and CDR2 SASEGT. The CDR3 runs 13 residues. CDR3 bases: TGTGCCAGCAGCCCTCACGGACCCTACGAGCAGTACTTC. This gives the protein CASSPHGPYEQYF.

This clonotype showed up just a few times. The rearrangement joins TRBV10-3 to TRBJ2-5; the match to TRBD2 covers 7 bases. Germline V gene sequence: CDR1 ENHRY, CDR2 SYGVKD. The CDR3 has 13 residues. The V and J ends lost 6 bases and 5 bases, in that order; junction bases with no gene match: 6. The CDR3 bases are TGTGCCATCAGACGGACTAGTCGGGAGACCCAGTACTTC. As protein: CAIRRTSRETQYF.

This clonotype was seen ten or more times. The chain has TRBV25-1 and TRBJ2-5, with TRBD1 matching over 7 bases. The V and J ends lost 6 bases and 4 bases, in that order; junction bases with no gene match: 8. Germline V gene sequence: CDR1 MGHDK, CDR2 SYGVNS. The CDR3 runs 14 residues. CDR3 amino acids: CASSPKNRGETQYF. The CDR3 nucleotides are TGTGCCAGCAGCCCTAAGAACAGGGGAGAGACCCAGTACTTC.

This clonotype has at least ten counts. A read error is possible here, since a much larger clone lies one base away. The chain employs TRBV6-1 and TRBJ1-1; TRBD1 matches at 7 bases. The CDR3 length is 14 residues. Germline CDR1 and CDR2: MNHNS and SASEGT. CDR3 DNA: TGTGCCAGCAGTAGGGACAGTCCGAACACTGAAGCTTCCTTT. This gives the protein CASSRDSPNTEASF.

V and J are TRBV19 and TRBJ1-5; D is unclear. V lost 5 bases and J 5 bases, leaving 19 bases between the germline ends. In germline, CDR1 is LNHDA, CDR2 SQIVND (reference sequence). This CDR3 has 16 residues. The chain's CDR3 is CASSLSGSLSDQPQHF. DNA for the CDR3: TGTGCCAGTAGTCTTTCCGGGTCCCTGAGCGATCAGCCCCAGCATTTT. The variable domain in full, with the rest retrieved from reference TRBV19 and TRBJ1-5, is DGGITQSPKYLFRKEGQNVTLSCEQNLNHDAMYWYRQDPGQGLRLIYYSQIVNDFQKGDIAEGYSVSREKKESFPLTVTSAQKNPTAFYLCASSLSGSLSDQPQHFGDGTRLSIL.

The chain employs TRBV6-2 or TRBV6-3 and TRBJ2-5; tentative D call: TRBD2 (5 bases). The length of the CDR3 is 14 residues. CDR1 and CDR2 from the germline V gene are MNHEY and SVGEGT. V lost 5 bases and J lost 2, with 12 bases in between. This chain's CDR3 is CASSKERVQETQYF. DNA of the CDR3: TGTGCCAGCAGTAAGGAGAGGGTTCAAGAGACCCAGTACTTC.

This rearrangement joins TRBV12-3 or TRBV12-4 to TRBJ2-7; possible D gene TRBD1, 5 bases. Trimming removed 8 bases at V and 5 bases at J, with 13 bases between. The CDR3 length is 12 residues. This CDR3 reads CASGQGLNEQYF. CDR3 DNA: TGTGCCAGCGGACAAGGGTTAAACGAGCAGTACTTC.

This clonotype was counted ten times or more. CDR3 sequence (DNA): TGCAGTGCTAGTTCCGTCGGGAGGACTAATCAGCCCCAGCATTTT. Encoded protein: CSASSVGRTNQPQHF. The rearrangement joins TRBV20-1 to TRBJ1-5; D is uncertain. Per the germline V gene, CDR1 is DFQATT and CDR2 is SNEGSKA (reference sequence). The V gene lost 3 bases and the J gene lost 4 bases, with 16 bases spanning the gap. The CDR3 covers 15 residues.

V is TRBV6-1 and J is TRBJ1-1; D is uncertain. CDR3 length: 13 residues. Germline CDR1 is MNHNS and CDR2 is SASEGT. V was cut by 7 bases and J by 2 bases, with 11 bases left in between. The CDR3, as DNA: TGTGCCAGCACCACGACAATCAACACTGAAGCTTTCTTT. It specifies CASTTTINTEAFF.